This T cell receptor (beta chain) appears in the sequencing data of a study of T cells after posttransplantation cyclophosphamide. General study results and limits: TRB overlap between skin or GI tissue T cells and blood was limited. After PTCy, TRB diversity resembled that of CNI/methotrexate controls. Donor-recipient repertoire similarity was low at 1-2 months, rising over year one.

Sampled 1 year posttransplant, controls received myeloablative marrow transplants, methotrexate and a calcineurin inhibitor. A word on this clone: Its matching antigen is unknown.

The repertoire was sequenced with immunoSEQ multiplex PCR; TCRdb's copy has only in-frame clones and lacks some. The sample lists 15,000 to 20,000 clones, roughly 80% occurring once. The CDR3 sequence is 21 residues long. Germline CDR1 reads SGHDN; CDR2 reads FVKESK. The J segment lost 4 bases and the V segment lost 1 base, leaving 16 bases of the junction unmatched. The receptor's source is a young adult male patient who received an allogeneic stem cell transplant from an unrelated donor, was CMV-positive, and had acute and chronic GVHD. The graft donor may account for some of the T cells. This specimen consisted of PBMCs, obtained 410 to 450 days after allogeneic stem cell transplant with calcineurin inhibitor and methotrexate. The V call is TRBV14, the J call TRBJ2-6, with 10 bases identical to TRBD2. The CDR3 nucleotides are TGTGCCAGCAGCCAAGCCCACCCCGCCGGGACTAGCGTTCGAGGGGCCAACGTCCTGACTTTC. Translation gives CASSQAHPAGTSVRGANVLTF.